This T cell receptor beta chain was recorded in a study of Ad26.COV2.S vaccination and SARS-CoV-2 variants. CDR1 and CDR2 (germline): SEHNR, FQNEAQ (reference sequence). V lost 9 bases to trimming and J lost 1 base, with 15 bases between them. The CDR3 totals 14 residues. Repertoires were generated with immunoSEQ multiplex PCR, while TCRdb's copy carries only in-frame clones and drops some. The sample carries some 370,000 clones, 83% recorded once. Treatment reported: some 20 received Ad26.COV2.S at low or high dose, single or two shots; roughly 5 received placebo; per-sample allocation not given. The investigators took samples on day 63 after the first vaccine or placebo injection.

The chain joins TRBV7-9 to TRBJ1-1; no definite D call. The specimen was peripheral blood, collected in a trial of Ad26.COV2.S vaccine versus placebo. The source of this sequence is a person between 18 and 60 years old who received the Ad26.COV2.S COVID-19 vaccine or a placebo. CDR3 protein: CARKSTGRNTEAFF. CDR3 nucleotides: TGTGCCAGGAAATCGACCGGGCGGAACACTGAAGCTTTCTTT.